The clone carrying this T cell receptor beta chain was counted only a few times. Its antigen remains unidentified. The CDR3 contains 15 residues. The ends lost 5 bases at V and 7 bases at J; junction bases unmatched: 10. The germline gives CDR1 MNHEY, CDR2 SVGAGI. This sample was taken from a study of T-cell memory formation after mild COVID-19. Whole-study context: Across donors, TCR clusters were largely donor specific.

5'RACE primed at constant segments yielded TCR alpha and TCR beta cDNA libraries bearing sample barcodes and UMIs. TCRdb passed the 5' RACE reads through MiXCR, listing each CDR3 protein once. In the table there are 50,000 or so distinct CDR3 sequences, approximately 9% of which are singletons. Study-level results: CD4+ contracting clones lay mainly in CM and EM, CD8+ ones in EMRA. Prior to infection, memory already included some responding clones, suggesting cross-reactive memory joined.

The sequenced sample consisted of PBMCs or a T cell subset sorted from them (not recorded which). The rearrangement links TRBV6-5 to TRBJ1-1; 10 nucleotides line up with TRBD1. The clonotype comes from an adult woman who had mild COVID-19 (a few samples of this study predate the infection). Cell type and time point are not known. The CDR3 nucleotides read TGTGCCAGCAGTGACCCGGGACAGGGGCGCTATGAAGCTTTCTTT. Amino acids: CASSDPGQGRYEAFF.